The rows below give T cell receptor beta chains drawn from one sample of a study of blood T cell repertoires in COVID-19. The protocol was immunoSEQ multiplex PCR, while the TCRdb copy is restricted to in-frame clones and leaves out a portion. The sample yields about 670,000 clones, around 90% seen once. The specimen was peripheral blood. The receptor source for this set is a woman aged 18-29 years with acute or convalescent COVID-19. CDR3s include the opening cysteine and the closing phenylalanine or tryptophan. A D gene is named only where the DNA matches it firmly. Some rows mark clone size as missing; the rest say once, few, many or name a class of expanded clone.

TRBJ1-2 | . | . | TRBV7-2 | CASSLIELMNYGYTF | TGTGCCAGCAGCTTGATAGAACTGATGAACTATGGCTACACCTTC
TRBJ1-2 | . | . | TRBV30 | CAWSERAGYGYTF | TGTGCCTGGAGTGAAAGGGCGGGCTATGGCTACACCTTC
TRBJ1-1 | . | . | TRBV5-4 | CASSFLTGNTEAFF | TGTGCCAGCAGCTTCCTAACAGGGAACACTGAAGCTTTCTTT
TRBJ1-5 | . | . | TRBV7-3 | CASSAPGGNQPQHF | TGTGCCAGCAGCGCTCCGGGAGGGAATCAGCCCCAGCATTTT
TRBJ1-1 | TRBD1 | once | TRBV4-1 | CASSQGTGGLMNTEAFF | TGCGCCAGCAGCCAGGGGACAGGGGGCCTGATGAACACTGAAGCTTTCTTT
TRBJ1-1 | . | . | TRBV5-1 | CASSASSMNTEAFF | TGCGCCAGCTCCGCGTCCTCTATGAACACTGAAGCTTTCTTT
TRBJ2-6 | . | once | TRBV7-2 | CASSLRSGSSGANVLTF | TGTGCCAGCAGCTTAAGATCCGGTTCCTCTGGGGCCAACGTCCTGACTTTC
TRBJ2-1 | TRBD2 | . | TRBV29-1 | CSDSKRGPYNEQFF | TGCAGCGATTCAAAGCGGGGGCCCTACAATGAGCAGTTCTTC
TRBJ1-6 | TRBD1 | . | TRBV5-1 | CASSSGQGRESPLHF | TGCGCCAGCAGCAGCGGACAGGGAAGGGAATCACCCCTCCACTTT
TRBJ1-4 | . | . | TRBV18 | CASSPTGDEKLFF | TGTGCCAGCTCCCCGACGGGTGATGAAAAACTGTTTTTT
TRBJ1-2 | . | . | TRBV29-1 | CSVEGGGLDVNYGYTF | TGCAGCGTTGAAGGTGGGGGGTTAGATGTTAACTATGGCTACACCTTC
TRBJ1-2 | . | . | TRBV6-4 | CASSDGQGNFNYGYTF | TGTGCCAGCAGTGACGGGCAGGGGAACTTTAACTATGGCTACACCTTC
TRBJ1-1 | TRBD1 | . | TRBV6-5 | CASSYLPGGTNTEAFF | TGTGCCAGCAGTTACTTGCCAGGGGGCACTAACACTGAAGCTTTCTTT
TRBJ2-7 | TRBD1 | . | TRBV7-3 | CASSLTGQGQPTEQYF | TGTGCCAGCAGCTTAACAGGACAGGGCCAACCGACCGAGCAGTACTTC
TRBJ1-6 | . | . | TRBV14 | CASSPRGSRSNSPLHF | TGTGCCAGCAGCCCCCGGGGGAGTAGGAGTAATTCACCCCTCCACTTT
TRBJ1-5 | TRBD1 | . | TRBV13 | CASSQGQGNQPQHF | TGTGCCAGCAGCCAGGGACAGGGGAATCAGCCCCAGCATTTT
TRBJ1-2 | TRBD1 | . | TRBV7-2 | CASSLSPQGARVYGYTF | TGTGCCAGCAGCTTATCCCCACAGGGGGCGCGGGTTTATGGCTACACCTTC